This note documents a single TCR beta chain sequence. Its antigen is unknown. TCRdb keeps only in-frame clones here, not all; method: immunoSEQ multiplex PCR. The sample yields some 110,000 clones, approximately 93% seen once. This sample is drawn from a study of T cell responses to AZD1222 COVID-19 vaccine. General study findings and limits: Donor demographics were predominantly white British with a female majority; clonal diversity may be underestimated.

Trimming stripped 1 base from V and 2 bases from J, with 14 bases between. This CDR3 is built from 16 residues. Looked up from germline, CDR1 is LGHNA and CDR2 is YNFKEQ. The rearrangement links TRBV4-2 to TRBJ2-5; TRBD1 might be the D (6 bases). This sequence originates from an adult in good health. Sequences were derived from peripheral blood, sampled on day 0 of AZD1222 vaccination. CDR3 loop: CASSQAHRVGQETQYF. CDR3 nucleotide sequence: TGTGCCAGCAGCCAAGCCCACAGGGTAGGGCAAGAGACCCAGTACTTC.